These 18 T cell receptor beta chains were sequenced from one sample in a study of T-cell memory formation after mild COVID-19. TCRdb reprocessed the 5' RACE reads with MiXCR, giving one entry per CDR3 protein. The sample includes 65,000 to 90,000 distinct CDR3 sequences, roughly 13% seen only once; the top ten take around two fifths. The material sequenced was PBMCs or a T cell subset sorted from them (not recorded which). Receptors originate from a man younger than 35 who had mild COVID-19 (a few samples of this study predate the infection). Cell type and time point are not known.

The chain has TRBV9 and TRBJ1-2; D unresolved. V lost 4 bases and J 0 bases, leaving 10 bases between the germline ends. CDR3 length: 14 residues. Germline-derived CDR1 and CDR2 are SGDLS and YYNGEE. Written as DNA, the CDR3 is TGTGCCAGCAGCCAGCTTGGGGCTAACTATGGCTACACCTTC. Translation gives CASSQLGANYGYTF.

The CDR3 here is CASGLWGRGGHNEQFF. The CDR3 DNA is TGTGCTAGTGGTTTGTGGGGACGGGGGGGCCACAATGAGCAGTTCTTC. The chain is built from TRBV12-5 and TRBJ2-1; 8 bases are shared with TRBD2. Trimming cost V 2 bases and J 5 bases; bases outside gene matches: 8. The V gene's germline CDR1 is LGHNT and CDR2 FRNRAP. CDR3 length: 16 amino acids.

The rearrangement uses TRBV9 and TRBJ2-3, with TRBD1 matching 10 bases. Losses at the gene ends were 3 bases for V and 4 bases for J; bases not matched to a gene: 5. Germline values: CDR1 SGDLS, CDR2 YYNGEE. This CDR3 has 15 amino acids. CDR3 protein: CASSEGTGVPDTQYF. The CDR3 DNA follows: TGTGCCAGCAGCGAGGGGACAGGGGTTCCAGATACGCAGTATTTT.

The CDR3 protein is CASSAVLYNEQFF. The DNA for the CDR3 is TGCGCCAGCAGCGCTGTCCTTTACAATGAGCAGTTCTTC. The chain couples TRBV5-1 to TRBJ2-1; D is uncertain. Between the trimmed V and J ends, which lost 4 bases and 4 bases, there was a span of 9 bases. The CDR3 has 13 amino acids. CDR1 SGHRS and CDR2 YFSETQ come from the germline V gene.

The sample holds one count of this clonotype. The chain couples TRBV23-1 to TRBJ2-7; perhaps TRBD2 as D (5 bases). TRBV23-1 is recorded as an ORF, its role being uncertain. V dropped 5 bases and J dropped 5 bases, with 16 bases sitting between them. The CDR3 consists of 14 residues. This CDR3 is CASSSPGVRHEQYF. The CDR3 nucleotides read TGCGCCAGCAGTTCCCCCGGGGTTCGCCACGAGCAGTACTTC.

The J gene is TRBJ2-2, the V gene TRBV12-3 or TRBV12-4, with TRBD1 identical over 8 bases. CDR3 length: 17 amino acids. V was pared by 6 bases and J by 3 bases, with 12 bases of the junction left unmatched. CDR3 sequence reads: CASRSEDRERDTGELFF. CDR3 in DNA: TGTGCCAGCAGGTCCGAGGACAGGGAAAGGGACACCGGGGAGCTGTTTTTT.

A few counts support this clonotype. The J gene is TRBJ1-2, the V gene TRBV5-1; TRBD1 aligns across 10 bases. Germline loops: CDR1 SGHRS, CDR2 YFSETQ. The V segment lost 4 bases and the J segment 13 bases; nucleotides outside the gene matches: 13. This CDR3 has 14 amino acids. The CDR3 reads CASSRTGGASMSTF. CDR3 nucleotides: TGCGCCAGCAGCAGGACAGGGGGTGCCTCTATGAGCACCTTC.

The chain is built from TRBV6-2 or TRBV6-3 and TRBJ2-1; 7 bases map to TRBD2. Germline V gene data show CDR1 as MNHEY and CDR2 as SVGEGT. V gave up 2 bases and J gave up 4 bases; unmatched junction bases: 2. The CDR3 sequence is 14 residues long. In DNA form, the CDR3 reads TGTGCCAGCAGTTACGAGCGGGGTTACAATGAGCAGTTCTTC. Translation: CASSYERGYNEQFF.

V gene TRBV7-6 combines with J gene TRBJ2-3, with 8 nucleotides matching TRBD1. V lost 2 bases, J lost 2 bases, and 3 bases stayed unmatched. The CDR3 consists of 15 residues. Germline V gives CDR1 SGHVS, CDR2 FNYEAQ. The CDR3 DNA sequence: TGTGCCAGCAGCTTACAGGGGGCAGACACAGATACGCAGTATTTT. The encoded protein is CASSLQGADTDTQYF.

This clonotype has more than one count but fewer than ten. The chain links TRBV20-1 to TRBJ2-5; D is tentatively TRBD1 or TRBD2 (5 bases each). The germline gives CDR1 DFQATT, CDR2 SNEGSKA (reference sequence). This CDR3 comprises 12 residues. The germline V and J ends were trimmed by 6 bases and 3 bases, with 11 bases remaining between them. In DNA, the CDR3 is TGCAGTGCCGGGGACCCTGAAGAGACCCAGTACTTC. This codes for CSAGDPEETQYF.

The rearrangement uses TRBV19 and TRBJ2-2, with 8 bases that match TRBD2. Germline CDR1 is LNHDA and CDR2 is SQIVND (reference sequence). V lost 1 base, J lost 5 bases, and 0 bases stayed unmatched. This CDR3 region has 14 residues. CDR3 sequence (DNA): TGTGCCAGTAGTATAGGCGGGAGGACCGGGGAGCTGTTTTTT. As protein: CASSIGGRTGELFF.

The chain recombines TRBV4-2 with TRBJ2-2; 9 bases match TRBD1. The V segment lost 1 base and the J segment 5 bases; nucleotides outside the gene matches: 5. Looked up from germline, CDR1 is LGHNA and CDR2 is YNFKEQ. The CDR3 contains 16 residues. The CDR3 loop reads CASSQVTGGWTGELFF. CDR3 nucleotide sequence: TGTGCCAGCAGCCAAGTGACAGGGGGTTGGACCGGGGAGCTGTTTTTT.

The genes are TRBV12-3 or TRBV12-4 and TRBJ2-5, with 7 bases identical to TRBD2. The junction had 7 bases not matched to a gene; V was cut back by 5 bases and J by 7 bases. This CDR3 region has 13 residues. The CDR3 region is CASSPAGRGTQYF. CDR3 nucleotide sequence: TGTGCCAGCAGTCCAGCGGGGAGGGGGACCCAGTACTTC.

This clonotype was recorded a few times. The rearrangement links TRBV6-2 or TRBV6-3 to TRBJ2-5; D might be TRBD1 (7 bases). The germline gives CDR1 MNHEY, CDR2 SVGEGT. CDR3 length: 14 residues. V was shortened by 6 bases and J by 3 bases, with 14 bases between the two germline ends. CDR3 sequence: CASSSGGGEETQYF. The CDR3 bases are TGTGCCAGCAGCTCCGGAGGGGGCGAAGAGACCCAGTACTTC.

The rearrangement joins TRBV12-3 or TRBV12-4 to TRBJ2-2, with TRBD2 matching 7 bases. V shed 0 bases, J shed 5 bases, and the junction held 3 bases outside the gene matches. This CDR3 has 15 residues. The CDR3 DNA is TGTGCCAGCAGTTTAGCAGCGGGGTTGACCGGGGAGCTGTTTTTT. Protein sequence: CASSLAAGLTGELFF.

The CDR3 is CASSLGQSNTDTQYF. The CDR3 DNA reads as TGTGCCAGCAGCTTGGGACAGTCGAACACAGATACGCAGTATTTT. The chain joins TRBV7-6 to TRBJ2-3; TRBD1 aligns across 7 bases. The ends lost 3 bases at V and 2 bases at J; junction bases unmatched: 5. CDR1 and CDR2 from the germline V gene are SGHVS and FNYEAQ. The CDR3 consists of 15 residues. Full variable domain (rest looked up from reference TRBV7-6 and TRBJ2-3): GAGVSQSPRYKVTKRGQDVALRCDPISGHVSLYWYRQALGQGPEFLTYFNYEAQQDKSGLPNDRFSAERPEGSISTLTIQRTEQRDSAMYRCASSLGQSNTDTQYFGPGTRLTVL.

CDR3 in DNA: TGTGCCACCAGTGATTTGACCGACAGGGCAGCCGATACGCAGTATTTT. It is translated as CATSDLTDRAADTQYF. V gene TRBV24-1 combines with J gene TRBJ2-3; 7 positions match TRBD1. V lost 0 bases, J lost 6 bases, and 8 bases stayed unmatched. There are 16 residues in the CDR3. Germline-derived CDR1 and CDR2 are KGHDR and SFDVKD.

This clonotype has a handful of counts. The chain recombines TRBV6-2 or TRBV6-3 with TRBJ2-3; D unresolved. The CDR3 runs 14 residues. Looked up from germline, CDR1 is MNHEY and CDR2 is SVGEGT. Trimming took 6 bases from V and 0 from J, leaving 10 bases between them. This chain's CDR3 is CASRWTVSTDTQYF. The CDR3 DNA reads TGTGCCAGCAGATGGACGGTCAGCACAGATACGCAGTATTTT.